This T cell receptor beta chain was identified in a study of pediatric ulcerative colitis. Study results and caveats: Rectal repertoires separated controls, mild-moderate and acute severe colitis.

Sequenced by immunoSEQ multiplex PCR; TCRdb stores in-frame clones only, minus some. The sample has some 60,000 clones; just over 75% are singletons. For this clone: What it binds is not known.

Germline V gene lookup returns CDR1 SGHAT and CDR2 FQNNGV. The CDR3 runs 15 residues. Trimming cost V 2 bases and J 5 bases, with 15 bases left between them. Sequences were obtained from blood. The chain recombines TRBV11-2 with TRBJ1-2; D possibly corresponds to TRBD1 (5 bases). The sequence derives from a boy aged 10-17 years with moderate ulcerative colitis. Here the CDR3 DNA reads TGTGCCAGCAGCTTACGCAGGGTAGAAGTATATGGCTACACCTTC. Its translation: CASSLRRVEVYGYTF. The complete variable domain, with remaining parts taken from reference TRBV11-2 and TRBJ1-2, reads EAGVAQSPRYKIIEKRQSVAFWCNPISGHATLYWYQQILGQGPKLLIQFQNNGVVDDSQLPKDRFSAERLKGVDSTLKIQPAKLEDSAVYLCASSLRRVEVYGYTFGSGTRLTVV.